This TCR beta chain is drawn from a study of blood T cell repertoires in COVID-19. Individuals drawn from approximately 26 US areas were about 18 to 90 years old. Donors in Cohort 3 who had recovered were those with two negative PCRs, healthcare professional clearance, or resolution of their symptoms. This CDR3 has 16 residues. Germline assignment: CDR1 LGHNA and CDR2 YSLEER. V was clipped by 1 base and J by 0 bases, with 10 bases between them. Per the authors' pipeline: From reference gene primer amplification, estimates of nucleated cell counts were derived. Only in-frame clones appear in the TCRdb table, and some are missing; sequencing was by immunoSEQ multiplex PCR. That table furnishes V, J and clone size, whereas the DNA furnished D and trimming. Counted here are under 300,000 clones, approximately 82% occurring once; the ten biggest clones make up about 15%.

The V gene is TRBV4-3, the J gene TRBJ1-3; maybe TRBD1 (5 bases). The material sequenced was PBMCs or T cells enriched from blood (not recorded which). The sequence was collected from a man aged 40-49 years who had recovered from COVID-19. CDR3 DNA sequence: TGCGCCAGCAGCCAAGTCGGGGGTAACTCTGGAAACACCATATATTTT. Its translation: CASSQVGGNSGNTIYF.